A selection of T cell receptor beta chains follows, all from one sample in a study of TIL therapy for anti-PD-1-resistant metastatic lung cancer. Some clones are missing from TCRdb's copy, which holds only in-frame ones; the method was immunoSEQ multiplex PCR. The table lists around 26,000 clones, over 55% of them singletons. Sequenced here: tumor tissue, sampled at baseline. The receptor set was obtained from a woman aged 30 to 85 with non-small cell lung cancer. Both conserved end residues are part of each CDR3. D genes are given only for firm matches. Clone size appears in some rows only: once, few, many, or a class for an expanded clone.

DNA	CDR3	D	size	V	J
TGTGCCAGCAGTCCCGGACTAGACGGTGGGACCGGGGAGCTGTTTTTT	CASSPGLDGGTGELFF	TRBD2	-	TRBV2	TRBJ2-2
TGTGCCAGCAGTGAATTACCGGGCCCCCCGTCTCCCCAGCATTTT	CASSELPGPPSPQHF	-	-	TRBV2	TRBJ1-5
TGTGCCAGCAGTGGTATGGGAAACACCATATATTTT	CASSGMGNTIYF	-	-	TRBV2	TRBJ1-3
TGTGCCAGCTCACAGGGTTCGACTGGGGCCAACGTCCTGACTTTC	CASSQGSTGANVLTF	-	few	TRBV18	TRBJ2-6
TGTGCCAGCAGCTTGGTTGGACAGGGGGCTTACGAGCAGTACTTC	CASSLVGQGAYEQYF	TRBD1	few	TRBV5-6	TRBJ2-7
TGTGCCAGCAGCCAGTATACAGGAGCCACTGAAGCTTTCTTT	CASSQYTGATEAFF	-	-	TRBV4-2	TRBJ1-1
TGTGCCAGCAGCCCCTGGGCCGGCCAAGACGAGCAGTACTTC	CASSPWAGQDEQYF	-	few	TRBV5-5	TRBJ2-7
TGTGCCAGCGACGGCGCACAGGTGAACACTGAAGCTTTCTTT	CASDGAQVNTEAFF	-	-	TRBV2	TRBJ1-1
TGTGCCATCAGTGAGAAAGCCCATTCCTACGAGCAGTACTTC	CAISEKAHSYEQYF	-	few	TRBV10-3	TRBJ2-7
TGTGCCAGCAGCTCCGGACAGGGTGCTGGAAACACCATATATTTT	CASSSGQGAGNTIYF	TRBD1	few	TRBV9	TRBJ1-3
TGCAGTGGGCGGGGCTACAATGAGCAGTTCTTC	CSGRGYNEQFF	-	-	TRBV20-1	TRBJ2-1
TGTGCCAGCAGTGATTGGACAGGGGGCTCCATAGATGAGCAGTTCTTC	CASSDWTGGSIDEQFF	TRBD1	-	TRBV25-1	TRBJ2-1
TGCGCCAGCAGCCAAAATTACGAGCAGTACTTC	CASSQNYEQYF	-	-	TRBV4-1	TRBJ2-7
TGTGCCACCAGCAGAGGTCACCGGGGCACTGGAAACACCATATATTTT	CATSRGHRGTGNTIYF	-	medium-sized	TRBV15	TRBJ1-3
TGTGCCAGTAACATTGAGACTAGCGGGACCGGGGAGCTGTTTTTT	CASNIETSGTGELFF	TRBD2	few	TRBV19	TRBJ2-2
TGCAGTGCTGGCCAGAATCAGCCCCAGCATTTT	CSAGQNQPQHF	-	-	TRBV20-1	TRBJ1-5
TGTGCCAGCACCGAACTAGCGGGGCGAGGGGAGCAGTACTTC	CASTELAGRGEQYF	TRBD2	-	TRBV6-5	TRBJ2-7
TGTGCCTGGAGCTTCAGGGCTAGCGAAGCTTTCTTT	CAWSFRASEAFF	-	-	TRBV30	TRBJ1-1
TGCGCCAGCAGCCCCGGGACTGAGGGCCACGAGCAGTACTTC	CASSPGTEGHEQYF	-	many	TRBV5-1	TRBJ2-7
TGTGCCAGCAGTGAAATTGGTGAAACTGAAGCTTTCTTT	CASSEIGETEAFF	-	medium-sized	TRBV6-1	TRBJ1-1
TGCAGCGCGGGACTAGCGACCCCCGGGGAGCTGTTTTTT	CSAGLATPGELFF	TRBD2	-	TRBV29-1	TRBJ2-2
TGTGCCAGTAGTATGCAGGGGGCCGTGGCTGAAGCTTTCTTT	CASSMQGAVAEAFF	TRBD1	-	TRBV19	TRBJ1-1
TGTGCCAGCAGCCCAAGCAGGGCAGATACGCAGTATTTT	CASSPSRADTQYF	-	few	TRBV6-5	TRBJ2-3
TGTGCCAGCAGACCCCGACTAGCGGGAGGGCCCCAGTTCTTC	CASRPRLAGGPQFF	TRBD2	-	TRBV7-8	TRBJ2-1